Following are 5 T cell receptor beta chains from one sample sequenced in a study of CD8 T cells in Susac syndrome. Reverse transcription used roughly 0.45 to 1 ug RNA and random hexamers. TCRdb re-called the immunoSEQ multiplex PCR reads through MiXCR, storing one row per CDR3 protein. The sample carries approximately 300,000 distinct CDR3 sequences, 89% recorded once. The sequencing input was CD8+ T cells from PBMCs. The receptors here all came from a human donor with multiple sclerosis.

V is TRBV5-6 and J is TRBJ2-3; maybe TRBD1 (6 bases). The CDR3 consists of 14 residues. V gave up 6 bases and J gave up 3 bases, with 14 bases separating them. Germline CDR1 reads SGHDT; CDR2 reads YYEEEE. CDR3 in amino acids: CASTAPGETDTQYF. For the CDR3, the DNA is TGTGCCAGCACAGCTCCAGGGGAGACAGATACGCAGTATTTT. Complete variable domain (other parts from reference TRBV5-6 and TRBJ2-3): DAGVTQSPTHLIKTRGQQVTLRCSPKSGHDTVSWYQQALGQGPQFIFQYYEEEERQRGNFPDRFSGHQFPNYSSELNVNALLLGDSALYLCASTAPGETDTQYFGPGTRLTVL.

The chain is built from TRBV6-5 and TRBJ2-7; D is undetermined. Germline CDR1 and CDR2: MNHEY and SVGAGI. This CDR3 is built from 14 residues. Trimming cost V 0 bases and J 2 bases, with 8 bases left between them. The CDR3 loop is CASSYSDEAYEQYF. CDR3 in DNA: TGTGCCAGCAGTTACTCCGACGAGGCCTACGAGCAGTACTTC.

The gene calls are TRBV7-9 and TRBJ2-7; 8 nucleotides align to TRBD1. The CDR3 has 15 residues. Losses at the gene ends were 5 bases for V and 5 bases for J; bases not matched to a gene: 11. The germline V gene has CDR1 SEHNR and CDR2 FQNEAQ (reference sequence). The CDR3 sequence: CASSTWGTGENEQYF. The CDR3 DNA follows: TGTGCCAGCAGCACTTGGGGGACAGGAGAAAACGAGCAGTACTTC.

The chain recombines TRBV20-1 with TRBJ2-7, with D perhaps being TRBD1 or TRBD2 (6 bases each). The germline V gene encodes CDR1 DFQATT and CDR2 SNEGSKA (reference sequence). The CDR3 length is 16 residues. V lost 6 bases and J 2 bases, leaving 23 bases between the germline ends. The CDR3, as DNA: TGCAGTGCCAAGCCCTTATTGGGGGGCAGCCCCTACGAGCAGTACTTC. Amino acids: CSAKPLLGGSPYEQYF.

The V gene is TRBV9, the J gene TRBJ2-7; D ambiguous. Trimming left V 0 bases short and J 0 bases short, with 10 bases between. Looked up from germline, CDR1 is SGDLS and CDR2 is YYNGEE. This CDR3 region has 15 residues. The CDR3 reads CASSVGGFSSYEQYF. The CDR3 bases are TGTGCCAGCAGCGTAGGGGGATTCAGCTCCTACGAGCAGTACTTC.